Shown below are 28 T cell receptor beta chains from a single sample sequenced in a study of identical twins. TCRdb re-called the 5' RACE reads with MiXCR, one entry per CDR3 protein. Of about 890,000 distinct CDR3 sequences listed, roughly an eighth are singletons. The same specimen was also included in a second study, on yellow fever vaccine responses in identical twins.

Sequenced material: PBMCs. Receptors were obtained from a woman in her late teens or twenties in good health.

The chain uses TRBV4-1 and TRBJ1-3; D gene uncertain. The ends were cut back, 1 base at V and 0 bases at J, with 10 bases in the middle. Germline V gene data show CDR1 as MGHRA and CDR2 as YSYEKL. CDR3 length: 16 amino acids. The CDR3 DNA sequence: TGCGCCAGCAGCCAAGCCGTCCGGAACTCTGGAAACACCATATATTTT. Translated: CASSQAVRNSGNTIYF.

The rearrangement joins TRBV20-1 to TRBJ2-7; TRBD1 agrees at 7 bases. This CDR3 is 14 amino acids long. Germline loops: CDR1 DFQATT, CDR2 SNEGSKA (reference sequence). V lost 1 base to trimming and J lost 4 bases; unmatched junction nucleotides: 7. CDR3 in amino acids: CSARGQGLAYEQYF. In DNA form, the CDR3 reads TGCAGTGCTAGAGGACAGGGATTAGCGTACGAGCAGTACTTC.

This clonotype was detected ten times or more. One end of the junction varies from germline; a read error may be responsible. The rearrangement uses TRBV5-1 and TRBJ2-7, with D tentatively TRBD1 or TRBD2 (5 bases each). Germline CDR1 reads SGHRS; CDR2 reads YFSETQ. This CDR3 spans 13 amino acids. This CDR3 reads CASSRDGSYEQYF. Written as DNA, the CDR3 is TGTGCCAGCAGCCGGGACGGATCCTACGAGCAGTACTTC. Complete variable domain (other parts from reference TRBV5-1 and TRBJ2-7): KAGVTQTPRYLIKTRGQQVTLSCSPISGHRSVSWYQQTPGQGLQFLFEYFSETQRNKGNFPGRFSGRQFSNSRSEMNVSTLELGDSALYLCASSRDGSYEQYFGPGTRLTVT.

The chain has TRBV5-6 and TRBJ2-1, with 9 positions matching TRBD2. Germline V gives CDR1 SGHDT, CDR2 YYEEEE. Germline trimming cut 4 bases from V and 9 bases from J; bases unmatched to any gene: 11. This CDR3 spans 15 amino acids. As DNA, the CDR3 is TGTGCCAGCAGCCCCCTGGCGGGAGGGAGTGGTGAGCAGTTCTTC. Translating gives CASSPLAGGSGEQFF.

V is TRBV11-2 and J is TRBJ2-3; tentatively, D is TRBD1 or TRBD2 (7 bases each). CDR3 size: 15 residues. Per the germline V gene, CDR1 is SGHAT and CDR2 is FQNNGV. The V and J ends lost 5 bases and 4 bases respectively, with 16 bases between them. The CDR3 bases are TGTGCCAGCAGCCCGTCGCAGGGGGGGGCAGATACGCAGTATTTT. It translates to CASSPSQGGADTQYF.

J is TRBJ2-7 and V is TRBV28; the match to TRBD1 covers 10 bases. Trimming took 6 bases from V and 5 from J; bases not matched to a gene: 7. CDR3 size: 14 residues. Germline-derived CDR1 and CDR2 are MDHEN and SYDVKM. CDR3 loop: CASSQGDRGNEQYV. The CDR3, as DNA: TGTGCCAGCAGCCAGGGGGACAGGGGAAACGAGCAGTACGTC.

The chain is built from TRBV5-1 and TRBJ1-2; the D is unclear. This CDR3 region has 15 residues. The V end was cut by 0 bases, the J end by 5 bases, with 14 bases between. Looked up from germline, CDR1 is SGHRS and CDR2 is YFSETQ. CDR3 in amino acids: CASSLAPGAEYGYTF. The CDR3, as DNA: TGCGCCAGCAGCTTGGCCCCCGGAGCGGAATATGGCTACACCTTC.

The chain combines TRBV18 with TRBJ2-1; 9 positions match TRBD2. Germline CDR1 reads KGHSH; CDR2 reads LQKENI. J gave up 3 bases and V 2 bases, and 8 bases lay outside the gene matches. The CDR3 has 17 residues. The DNA for the CDR3 is TGTGCCAGCTCACCATTTGATGCGGGAGGGCACTACAATGAGCAGTTCTTC. Protein sequence: CASSPFDAGGHYNEQFF.

This rearrangement joins TRBV20-1 to TRBJ2-2, with 10 bases matching TRBD2. The germline V gene has CDR1 DFQATT and CDR2 SNEGSKA (reference sequence). Losses at the gene ends were 3 bases for V and 5 bases for J; bases not matched to a gene: 15. The CDR3 has 18 residues. The CDR3 reads CSASLRTSGLHGTGELFF. In nucleotides, the CDR3 is TGCAGTGCTAGTCTTAGGACTAGCGGCCTCCATGGGACCGGGGAGCTGTTTTTT.

This clonotype was found a few times. This chain connects TRBV20-1 to TRBJ2-3; 8 bases are shared with TRBD2. The CDR3 covers 14 residues. CDR1 and CDR2 (germline): DFQATT, SNEGSKA (reference sequence). With V trimmed by 6 bases and J by 2 bases, 7 bases remained unmatched. The CDR3 sequence: CSAVLAVNTDTQYF. In nucleotides, the CDR3 is TGCAGTGCGGTACTAGCGGTTAACACAGATACGCAGTATTTT.

This chain joins TRBV20-1 and TRBJ2-3, with 9 bases lining up with TRBD2. CDR3 length: 14 amino acids. CDR1 DFQATT and CDR2 SNEGSKA come from the germline V gene (reference sequence). The V segment lost 1 base and the J segment 6 bases; nucleotides outside the gene matches: 5. The CDR3 DNA is TGCAGTGCTAGAGTAGTAGCGGGGGCTGATACGCAGTATTTT. It translates to CSARVVAGADTQYF.

This clonotype was seen ten or more times. The chain couples TRBV7-9 to TRBJ2-7, with no clear D. Germline V gene data show CDR1 as SEHNR and CDR2 as FQNEAQ (reference sequence). Trimming cost V 2 bases and J 7 bases, with 15 bases left between them. The CDR3 contains 14 residues. CDR3: CASSLRPPSEEQYF. The CDR3 DNA is TGTGCCAGCAGCTTAAGACCCCCGAGTGAAGAGCAGTACTTC. Full variable domain (remainder filled in from reference TRBV7-9 and TRBJ2-7): DTGVSQNPRHKITKRGQNVTFRCDPISEHNRLYWYRQTLGQGPEFLTYFQNEAQLEKSRLLSDRFSAERPKGSFSTLEIQRTEQGDSAMYLCASSLRPPSEEQYFGPGTRLTVT.

The J gene is TRBJ2-1, the V gene TRBV4-1, with TRBD1 as a possible D gene (6 bases). Trimming removed 4 bases from V and 7 bases from J, with 17 bases in between. Germline V gives CDR1 MGHRA, CDR2 YSYEKL. This CDR3 is 15 amino acids long. The CDR3 reads CASSLQGLAANEQFF. The CDR3 nucleotides are TGCGCCAGCAGCCTACAGGGCTTAGCTGCAAATGAGCAGTTCTTC.

The chain has TRBV27 and TRBJ2-5, with 8 bases that match TRBD2. Per germline, CDR1 MNHEY and CDR2 SMNVEV (reference sequence). Unmatched junction bases numbered 6, after V lost 7 bases and J lost 2 bases. This CDR3 spans 14 amino acids. The CDR3 is CASIPSGGQETQYF. In DNA form, the CDR3 reads TGTGCCAGCATTCCCAGCGGGGGACAAGAGACCCAGTACTTC.

The V call is TRBV20-1, the J call TRBJ2-7; a possible D gene is TRBD1 (5 bases). CDR3 length equals 13 residues. V was pared by 5 bases and J by 3 bases, with 14 bases between. Germline V gene data show CDR1 as DFQATT and CDR2 as SNEGSKA (reference sequence). CDR3 sequence reads: CSAVMDTNYEQYF. The CDR3 nucleotides are TGCAGTGCTGTTATGGACACTAACTACGAGCAGTACTTC.

The chain is built from TRBV20-1 and TRBJ1-5, with D unclear. V gave up 0 bases and J gave up 6 bases, with 6 bases separating them. The CDR3 consists of 12 residues. Germline V gives CDR1 DFQATT, CDR2 SNEGSKA (reference sequence). CDR3 residues: CSARESGQPQHF. CDR3 sequence (DNA): TGCAGTGCTAGAGAGTCGGGTCAGCCCCAGCATTTT.

The rearrangement joins TRBV19 to TRBJ2-1; the D gene is possibly TRBD1 (6 bases). Trimming removed 5 bases from V and 4 bases from J, with 12 bases in between. The germline V gene encodes CDR1 LNHDA and CDR2 SQIVND (reference sequence). The CDR3 is made up of 14 amino acids. CDR3 residues: CASSPKQGYNEQFF. DNA of the CDR3: TGTGCCAGTAGTCCTAAACAGGGTTACAATGAGCAGTTCTTC.

This clonotype was seen more than once but under ten times. V is TRBV18 and J is TRBJ2-3; unclear D gene. The germline V and J ends were trimmed by 3 bases and 6 bases, with 16 bases remaining between them. The CDR3 contains 15 residues. Germline CDR1 is KGHSH and CDR2 is LQKENI. CDR3 coding DNA: TGTGCCAGCTCACCTCCTACCACAACTTGGGATACGCAGTATTTT. Translating it yields CASSPPTTTWDTQYF.

This clonotype showed up just a few times. V and J are TRBV28 and TRBJ2-1; D not resolved. Trimming pared 5 bases from V and 10 bases from J, leaving 12 bases between. The CDR3 covers 12 residues. Looked up from germline, CDR1 is MDHEN and CDR2 is SYDVKM. The CDR3 here is CASSVSGVEQFF. CDR3 sequence (DNA): TGTGCCAGCAGTGTGTCAGGAGTCGAGCAGTTCTTC.

This clonotype showed up just a few times. The chain is built from TRBV3-1 and TRBJ2-3; 7 bases match TRBD1. Losses at the gene ends were 0 bases for V and 0 bases for J; bases not matched to a gene: 3. Germline V gene data show CDR1 as LGHDT and CDR2 as YNNKEL (reference sequence). The CDR3 is 16 residues long. CDR3 coding DNA: TGTGCCAGCAGCCAAGACGGGACAGTTAGCACAGATACGCAGTATTTT. It codes for CASSQDGTVSTDTQYF.

The chain links TRBV19 to TRBJ1-5; D gene ambiguous. V lost 2 bases and J 4 bases, leaving 6 bases between the germline ends. CDR1 is LNHDA, CDR2 SQIVND, per germline (reference sequence). The CDR3 contains 13 residues. CDR3 DNA: TGTGCCAGTAGTATAACAGAGAATCAGCCCCAGCATTTT. Its translation is CASSITENQPQHF. The full variable domain, in which reference TRBV19 and TRBJ1-5 provide the parts outside the CDR3, is DGGITQSPKYLFRKEGQNVTLSCEQNLNHDAMYWYRQDPGQGLRLIYYSQIVNDFQKGDIAEGYSVSREKKESFPLTVTSAQKNPTAFYLCASSITENQPQHFGDGTRLSIL.

CDR3 residues: CASSAQGVETGELFF. In nucleotides, the CDR3 is TGTGCCAGCAGTGCCCAGGGCGTTGAAACCGGGGAGCTGTTTTTT. This chain links TRBV2 with TRBJ2-2; the D gene is possibly TRBD1 (5 bases). Trimming shortened V by 4 bases and J by 5 bases, and 14 bases separated the two germline ends. The CDR3 is 15 residues long. Germline CDR1 and CDR2: SNHLY and FYNNEI. Drawing the rest from reference TRBV2 and TRBJ2-2, the complete variable domain is EPEVTQTPSHQVTQMGQEVILRCVPISNHLYFYWYRQILGQKVEFLVSFYNNEISEKSEIFDDQFSVERPDGSNFTLKIRSTKLEDSAMYFCASSAQGVETGELFFGEGSRLTVL.

This clonotype was counted between two and nine times. The chain uses TRBV15 and TRBJ2-3; D is possibly TRBD2 (6 bases). CDR1 is LNHNV and CDR2 is YYDKDF in the germline V gene (reference sequence). Trimming removed 5 bases from V and 1 base from J, with 13 bases in between. CDR3 length: 15 amino acids. CDR3 DNA: TGTGCCACCAGCGGAATCGCTAGCGGCACAGATACGCAGTATTTT. Amino acids: CATSGIASGTDTQYF.

The chain combines TRBV2 with TRBJ2-2; TRBD1 aligns across 8 bases. The CDR3 spans 13 residues. Trimming at V came to 10 bases and at J to 5 bases, leaving 6 bases not matched to a gene. The V gene's germline CDR1 is SNHLY and CDR2 FYNNEI. The CDR3 loop reads CAIRTGRTGELFF. CDR3 coding DNA: TGTGCCATACGGACAGGGCGGACCGGGGAGCTGTTTTTT.

The chain has TRBV19 and TRBJ2-1, with 9 positions matching TRBD1. This CDR3 spans 15 amino acids. CDR1 LNHDA and CDR2 SQIVND come from the germline V gene (reference sequence). V was pared by 7 bases and J by 9 bases, with 13 bases of the junction left unmatched. CDR3 protein: CASTRGDRDASEQFF. The CDR3 bases are TGTGCCAGTACCCGGGGGGACAGGGATGCTTCTGAGCAGTTCTTC.

The rearrangement links TRBV12-5 to TRBJ1-5, with D unclear. Germline V gene lookup returns CDR1 LGHNT and CDR2 FRNRAP. There are 11 residues in the CDR3. Trimming removed 6 bases from V and 3 bases from J, with 3 bases in between. The CDR3 sequence is CASGANQPQHF. The CDR3 DNA is TGTGCTAGTGGCGCCAATCAGCCCCAGCATTTT.

The CDR3 DNA reads TGTGCCAGCAGTTACATGCAGCCTAATGAAAAACTGTTTTTT. Amino acid sequence: CASSYMQPNEKLFF. The chain is built from TRBV6-5 and TRBJ1-4, with D hard to call. Germline V gives CDR1 MNHEY, CDR2 SVGAGI. The CDR3 sequence is 14 residues long. Trimming left V 2 bases short and J 3 bases short, with 7 bases between.

V gene TRBV7-3 combines with J gene TRBJ2-3; TRBD1 aligns across 7 bases. Germline V gene lookup returns CDR1 SGHTA and CDR2 FQGTGA. With V trimmed by 4 bases and J by 5 bases, 12 bases remained unmatched. The CDR3 totals 16 residues. The CDR3 loop reads CASSSGQPPGGDTQYF. CDR3 coding DNA: TGTGCCAGCAGCTCGGGACAGCCTCCGGGTGGAGATACGCAGTATTTT.